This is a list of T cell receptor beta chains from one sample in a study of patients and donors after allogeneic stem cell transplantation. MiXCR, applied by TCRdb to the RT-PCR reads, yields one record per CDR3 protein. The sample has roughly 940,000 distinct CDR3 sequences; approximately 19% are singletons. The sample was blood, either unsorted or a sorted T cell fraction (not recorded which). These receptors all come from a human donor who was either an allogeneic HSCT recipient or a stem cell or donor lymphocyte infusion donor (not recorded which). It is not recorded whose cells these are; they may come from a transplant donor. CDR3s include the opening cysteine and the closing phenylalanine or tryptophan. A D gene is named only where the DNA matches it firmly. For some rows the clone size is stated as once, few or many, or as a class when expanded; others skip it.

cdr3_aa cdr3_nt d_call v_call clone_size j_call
CASSGGGTNEQFF TGTGCCAGCAGCGGGGGCGGAACCAATGAGCAGTTCTTC NA TRBV9 NA TRBJ2-1
CAISERPGSSGNTIYF TGTGCCATCAGTGAGAGGCCAGGGTCCTCTGGAAACACCATATATTTT NA TRBV10-3 NA TRBJ1-3
CASSPDRAGREQYF TGTGCCAGCAGTCCCGACAGGGCTGGGAGAGAGCAGTACTTC TRBD1 TRBV14 few TRBJ2-7
CASSLWSRGAEKLFF TGTGCCAGCAGTTTATGGTCCCGTGGGGCTGAAAAACTGTTTTTT NA TRBV12-3/TRBV12-4 NA TRBJ1-4
CSARPLAGDESEQYF TGCAGTGCTAGACCTCTAGCGGGAGACGAGAGCGAGCAGTACTTC TRBD2 TRBV20-1 NA TRBJ2-7
CASRNRDRDYGYTF TGTGCCAGCAGAAACCGGGACAGGGACTATGGCTACACCTTC TRBD1 TRBV12-3/TRBV12-4 many TRBJ1-2
CASSLGVPSGNTIYF TGTGCCAGCAGTTTAGGGGTACCATCGGGAAACACCATATATTTT NA TRBV12-3/TRBV12-4 NA TRBJ1-3
CASRWDRGNSPLHF TGTGCCAGCAGGTGGGACAGAGGAAATTCACCCCTCCACTTT TRBD1 TRBV27 few TRBJ1-6
CASSPPPRTGPGTGELFF TGTGCCAGCAGCCCACCCCCTCGGACAGGCCCCGGGACCGGGGAGCTGTTTTTT TRBD1 TRBV3-1 once TRBJ2-2
CATSRGSEADTQYF TGTGCCACCAGCAGAGGTTCCGAGGCAGATACGCAGTATTTT NA TRBV15 few TRBJ2-3